These T cell receptor beta chains were read from a single sample in a study. Each CDR3 protein gets one entry after TCRdb re-called the 5' RACE reads with MiXCR. The data show about 57,000 distinct CDR3 sequences, approximately 26% seen once. The sample taken for sequencing was tumor-infiltrating Tregs sorted from the breast tumor. All receptors come from a female donor with breast cancer. CDR3s include the opening cysteine and the closing phenylalanine or tryptophan. The D gene is left open where the match is weak. Clone size, where shown, is once, few, many, or a class for clones that have expanded.

J: TRBJ2-5
size: medium-sized
D: -
V: TRBV4-1
DNA: TGCGCCAGCAGCCAAGAAAGAGGACGGCCGGGGGAAGAGACCCAGTACTTC
CDR3: CASSQERGRPGEETQYF

J: TRBJ2-3
size: few
D: TRBD2
V: TRBV4-3
DNA: TGCGCCAGCAGTCGCCTAGCGGGAGACAGCACAGATACGCAGTATTTT
CDR3: CASSRLAGDSTDTQYF

J: TRBJ2-3
size: -
D: TRBD2
V: TRBV9
DNA: TGTGCCAGCAGCGTAGCCGGGACTAGCGGGAGCACAGATACGCAGTATTTT
CDR3: CASSVAGTSGSTDTQYF

J: TRBJ1-2
size: many
D: -
V: TRBV6-5
DNA: TGTGCCAGCAGTTATGACGGAAACTATGGCTACACCTTC
CDR3: CASSYDGNYGYTF

J: TRBJ2-7
size: many
D: TRBD2
V: TRBV3-1
DNA: TGTGCCAGCAGCCAAGTCATGACTAGCGGCTACGAGCAGTACTTC
CDR3: CASSQVMTSGYEQYF

J: TRBJ2-3
size: -
D: TRBD2
V: TRBV15
DNA: TGTGCCACCAGCAGAGGGGGGGAGGGTTCAGATACGCAGTATTTT
CDR3: CATSRGGEGSDTQYF

J: TRBJ1-2
size: many
D: TRBD1
V: TRBV20-1
DNA: TGCAGTGCTAGAGAATCGGCAGGGGGCCGTTTAAACTATGGCTACACCTTC
CDR3: CSARESAGGRLNYGYTF

J: TRBJ1-1
size: -
D: -
V: TRBV7-2
DNA: TGTGCCAGCAGCTTAGCCCTCTTGAAGAACACTGAAGCTTTCTTT
CDR3: CASSLALLKNTEAFF

J: TRBJ2-2
size: -
D: TRBD1
V: TRBV7-3
DNA: TGTGCCAGCAGCTACAGGGGTGGCACCGGGGAGCTGTTTTTT
CDR3: CASSYRGGTGELFF

J: TRBJ2-1
size: -
D: TRBD2
V: TRBV7-2
DNA: TGTGCCAGCAGCTTAGCCGGACTAGCGGGAGCATTC
CDR3: CASSLAGLAGAF

J: TRBJ2-1
size: -
D: TRBD2
V: TRBV3-1
DNA: TGTGCCAGCAGCCAAGATCGAACTAGCGGGAACAATGAGCAGTTCTTC
CDR3: CASSQDRTSGNNEQFF

J: TRBJ2-3
size: many
D: -
V: TRBV9
DNA: TGTGCCAGCAGCGTAGGGTCAGATACGCAGTATTTT
CDR3: CASSVGSDTQYF

J: TRBJ2-5
size: many
D: TRBD1
V: TRBV7-2
DNA: TGTGCCAGCAGCTCTCAGGGGGCGCGGGAGACCCAGTACTTC
CDR3: CASSSQGARETQYF

J: TRBJ1-5
size: many
D: -
V: TRBV6-2/TRBV6-3
DNA: TGTGCCAGCAGTTACTACCCGGGACTAAACAATCAGCCCCAGCATTTT
CDR3: CASSYYPGLNNQPQHF

J: TRBJ2-3
size: -
D: -
V: TRBV7-9
DNA: TGTGCCAGCAGCTTAGCGGGTGGTAGCACAGATACGCAGTATTTT
CDR3: CASSLAGGSTDTQYF

J: TRBJ2-3
size: many
D: TRBD1
V: TRBV5-1
DNA: TGCGCCAGCAGCGGCACCGGGACAGGGGGCACAGATACGCAGTATTTT
CDR3: CASSGTGTGGTDTQYF

J: TRBJ2-1
size: many
D: TRBD1
V: TRBV6-6
DNA: TGTGCCAGCACGAGGACAGGGGATTCCTACAATGAGCAGTTCTTC
CDR3: CASTRTGDSYNEQFF

J: TRBJ2-1
size: few
D: TRBD2
V: TRBV5-4
DNA: TGTGCCAGCAGCGGGAAGGGAGGGAGTAACACCAATGAGCAGTTCTTC
CDR3: CASSGKGGSNTNEQFF

J: TRBJ2-5
size: -
D: -
V: TRBV6-2/TRBV6-3
DNA: TGTGCCAGCAGTTACACACGAGTTGGGACTGAGACCCAGTACTTC
CDR3: CASSYTRVGTETQYF

J: TRBJ2-6
size: -
D: -
V: TRBV7-2
DNA: TGTGCCGGCAGCTTAGGGTCCTCTGGGGCCAACGTCCCGACTTTC
CDR3: CAGSLGSSGANVPTF

J: TRBJ2-5
size: -
D: -
V: TRBV5-1
DNA: TGCGCCAGCAGCCCCGTTCTGGGGGAAGAGACCCAGTACTTC
CDR3: CASSPVLGEETQYF

J: TRBJ2-5
size: -
D: TRBD1
V: TRBV7-9
DNA: TGTGCCAGCAGCACGGGGACAGCTCAAGAGACCCAGTACTTC
CDR3: CASSTGTAQETQYF

J: TRBJ2-5
size: few
D: -
V: TRBV5-6
DNA: TGTGCCAGCAGCTTGGATGATGGCACAGAGACCCAGTACTTC
CDR3: CASSLDDGTETQYF

J: TRBJ2-5
size: -
D: TRBD2
V: TRBV20-1
DNA: TGCAGTGCCTTCACTATAGCGGGATACCAAGAGACCCAGTACTTC
CDR3: CSAFTIAGYQETQYF

J: TRBJ1-1
size: many
D: -
V: TRBV3-1
DNA: TGTGCCAGCAGCCTCCGCGGAGACGCTGAAGCTTTCTTT
CDR3: CASSLRGDAEAFF

J: TRBJ2-1
size: many
D: TRBD2
V: TRBV29-1
DNA: TGCAGCGTTGAGAGCGGGAGGGCCTTAGTTGAGCAGTTCTTC
CDR3: CSVESGRALVEQFF

J: TRBJ2-7
size: many
D: TRBD2
V: TRBV5-1
DNA: TGCGCCAGCAGCTCCCTAGCGGGAGATTACGAGCAGTACTTC
CDR3: CASSSLAGDYEQYF

J: TRBJ2-3
size: -
D: -
V: TRBV4-1
DNA: TGCGCCAGCAGCCAAGGTCCTAGGCAGGGGGGGACAGTTACGCGGTATTTT
CDR3: CASSQGPRQGGTVTRYF

J: TRBJ1-1
size: -
D: -
V: TRBV4-1
DNA: TGCGCCAGCAGCCCATGGGGGGGGCTGGGAGCTGAAGCTTTCTTT
CDR3: CASSPWGGLGAEAFF

J: TRBJ1-1
size: few
D: -
V: TRBV7-3
DNA: TGTGCCAGCAGCACACAACAGGGGAACACTGAAGCTTTCTTT
CDR3: CASSTQQGNTEAFF

J: TRBJ1-1
size: -
D: TRBD1
V: TRBV6-2/TRBV6-3
DNA: TGTGCCAGCAGCCAAGGGACAGGGGTATGGTTGACTGAAGCTTTCTTC
CDR3: CASSQGTGVWLTEAFF

J: TRBJ2-1
size: many
D: -
V: TRBV12-3/TRBV12-4
DNA: TGTGCCAGCAGGAACCTGAACAATGAGCAGTTCTTC
CDR3: CASRNLNNEQFF

J: TRBJ2-3
size: -
D: -
V: TRBV9
DNA: TGTGCCAGCAGCTCCCGACCGTTCACAGATACGCAGTATTTT
CDR3: CASSSRPFTDTQYF